The TCR beta chain described here comes from a study of blood T cell repertoires in COVID-19. Study-wide background: Material from acute and convalescent COVID-19 was sourced from the United States, Italy and Spain.

In the authors' workflow: From reference gene primer amplification, estimates of nucleated cell counts were derived. The repertoire was sequenced with immunoSEQ multiplex PCR; TCRdb's copy has only in-frame clones and lacks some. V and J calls and clone size come straight from that table; D and trimming were deduced from the DNA. The sample records some 530,000 clones, around 85% being singletons. From germline, CDR1 is SGHDT and CDR2 YYEEEE. Trimming stripped 0 bases from V and 3 bases from J, with 18 bases between. CDR3 size: 17 residues. The rearrangement links TRBV5-6 to TRBJ1-1; D remains ambiguous. The source is a human donor in a cohort sampled during active COVID-19. The specimen was peripheral blood. The CDR3 nucleotides are TGTGCCAGCAGCTTGGGAGGGTCTTCAACCAAATACACTGAAGCTTTCTTT. It specifies CASSLGGSSTKYTEAFF.